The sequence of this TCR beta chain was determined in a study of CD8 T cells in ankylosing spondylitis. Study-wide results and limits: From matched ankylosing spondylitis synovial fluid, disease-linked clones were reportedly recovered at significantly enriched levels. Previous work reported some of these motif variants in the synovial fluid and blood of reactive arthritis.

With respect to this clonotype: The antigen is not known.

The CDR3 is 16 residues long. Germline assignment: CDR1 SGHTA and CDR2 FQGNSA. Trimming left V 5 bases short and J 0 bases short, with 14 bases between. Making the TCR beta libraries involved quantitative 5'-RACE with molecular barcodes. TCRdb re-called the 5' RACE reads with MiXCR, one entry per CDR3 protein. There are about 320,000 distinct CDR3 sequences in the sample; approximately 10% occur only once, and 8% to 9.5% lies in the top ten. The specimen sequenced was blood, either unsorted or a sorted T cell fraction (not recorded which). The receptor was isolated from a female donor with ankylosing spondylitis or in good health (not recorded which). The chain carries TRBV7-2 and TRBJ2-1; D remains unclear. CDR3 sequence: CASSRKQPSSYNEQFF. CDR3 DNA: TGTGCCAGCAGCCGCAAGCAGCCGAGCTCCTACAATGAGCAGTTCTTC.